This TCR beta chain was retrieved from a study of T cells in Graves' hyperthyroidism and ophthalmopathy. The CDR3 loop spans 18 amino acids. Trimming cost V 5 bases and J 0 bases; bases outside gene matches: 14. In germline, CDR1 is LNHNV, CDR2 YYDKDF (reference sequence). Thyroid ultrasound and orbital computed tomography, with clinical symptoms and serum thyroxine and TRAb, informed diagnoses. RNA transcripts served as the template for amplifying TCR beta CDR3 regions. Primed by the HTBI set, a first-round RT-PCR was run on the TCR CDR3. From the multiplex PCR reads, TCRdb called clonotypes with MiXCR, one entry per CDR3 protein. The repertoire consists of about 510,000 distinct CDR3 sequences, with about 45% occurring once and the leading ten covering about 43%. Note on this clonotype: Its antigen is unidentified.

Study conclusions and caveats: Model predictions of ophthalmopathy came a median 6.5 months before onset.

The sequenced material came from peripheral blood or thyroid tissue (not recorded which). This clonotype was sampled from an adult woman with Graves' disease, either hyperthyroidism or ophthalmopathy (not recorded which). The chain is built from TRBV15 and TRBJ1-1; 8 bases fit TRBD1. CDR3 sequence: CATSPRRQGRSVNTEAFF. The CDR3 DNA reads as TGTGCCACCAGCCCACGGAGACAGGGGCGCTCGGTGAACACTGAAGCTTTCTTT.